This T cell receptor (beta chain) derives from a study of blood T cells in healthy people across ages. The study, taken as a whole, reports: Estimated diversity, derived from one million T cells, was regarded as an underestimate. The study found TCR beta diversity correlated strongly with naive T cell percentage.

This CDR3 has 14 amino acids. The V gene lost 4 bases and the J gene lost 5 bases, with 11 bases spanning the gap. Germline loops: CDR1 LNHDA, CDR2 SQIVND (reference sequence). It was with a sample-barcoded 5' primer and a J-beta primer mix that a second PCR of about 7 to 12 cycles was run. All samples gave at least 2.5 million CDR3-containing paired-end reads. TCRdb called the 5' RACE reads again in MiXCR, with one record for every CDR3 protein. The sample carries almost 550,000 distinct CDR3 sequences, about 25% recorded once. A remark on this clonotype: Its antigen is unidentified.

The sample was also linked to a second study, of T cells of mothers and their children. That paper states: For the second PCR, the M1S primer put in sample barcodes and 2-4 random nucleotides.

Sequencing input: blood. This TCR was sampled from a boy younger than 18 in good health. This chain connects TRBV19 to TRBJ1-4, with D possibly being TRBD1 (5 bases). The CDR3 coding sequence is TGTGCCAGTAGTACCTTAAGGGGAAATGAAAAACTGTTTTTT. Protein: CASSTLRGNEKLFF.